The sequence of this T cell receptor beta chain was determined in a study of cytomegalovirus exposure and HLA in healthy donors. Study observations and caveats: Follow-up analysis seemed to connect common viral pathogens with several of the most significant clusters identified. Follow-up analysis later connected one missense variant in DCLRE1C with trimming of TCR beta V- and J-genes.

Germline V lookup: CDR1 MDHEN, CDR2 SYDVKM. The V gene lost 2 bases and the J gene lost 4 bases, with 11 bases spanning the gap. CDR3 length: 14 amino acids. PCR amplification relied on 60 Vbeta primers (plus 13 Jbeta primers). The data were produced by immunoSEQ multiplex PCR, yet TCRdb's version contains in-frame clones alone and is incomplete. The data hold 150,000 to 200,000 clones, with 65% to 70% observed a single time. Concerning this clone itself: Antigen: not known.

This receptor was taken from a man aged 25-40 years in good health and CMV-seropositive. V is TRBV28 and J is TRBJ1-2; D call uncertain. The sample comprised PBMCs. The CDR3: CASSLERLSYGYTF. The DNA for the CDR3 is TGTGCCAGCAGTTTAGAGAGGCTATCCTATGGCTACACCTTC.